The rows below give T cell receptor beta chains drawn from one sample of a study of beta chain features in type 1 diabetes. Libraries were prepared by immunoSEQ multiplex PCR; TCRdb keeps only in-frame clonotypes and omits some of them. Here the sample spans approximately 300,000 clones, approximately 10% being singletons. Sequenced input: naive CD4+ T cells from blood. The receptors shown here come from a woman under 40 in good health. Each CDR3 is given with its conserved first and last residue. Each record gives: CDR3 protein, CDR3 DNA, clone size, V gene, J gene, D gene, CDR3 length. D genes are given only for firm matches. A row's size may be missing; if present it is once, few, many or a size class.

CATSRDRLAGVETQYF	TGTGCCACCAGCAGAGATCGGCTAGCGGGAGTAGAGACCCAGTACTTC	.	TRBV15	TRBJ2-5	TRBD2	16
CASSQGGEGHREKLFF	TGTGCCAGCAGCCAAGGAGGGGAGGGACATCGAGAAAAACTGTTTTTT	few	TRBV14	TRBJ1-4	.	16
CASSHPGSGGGREQFF	TGTGCCAGCAGCCACCCGGGTAGCGGGGGGGGTCGTGAGCAGTTCTTC	.	TRBV14	TRBJ2-1	TRBD2	16
CASSPRDRLTYGYTF	TGTGCCAGCAGTCCAAGGGACAGGCTGACCTATGGCTACACCTTC	.	TRBV28	TRBJ1-2	TRBD1	15
CASSRSGATYEQYF	TGTGCCAGCAGCCGATCAGGGGCCACCTACGAGCAGTACTTC	few	TRBV28	TRBJ2-7	.	14
CSANDRGQSLNEQFF	TGCAGCGCAAATGACAGGGGGCAGTCATTAAATGAGCAGTTCTTC	.	TRBV29-1	TRBJ2-1	TRBD1	15
CASRWIHPGQEQFF	TGTGCCAGCAGATGGATCCACCCGGGACAGGAGCAGTTCTTC	.	TRBV2	TRBJ2-1	TRBD1	14
CASTSGTVTYEQYF	TGTGCCAGCACCTCAGGGACAGTTACCTACGAGCAGTACTTC	.	TRBV6-6	TRBJ2-7	TRBD1	14
CASSESRDSLSTDTQYF	TGTGCCAGCAGTGAAAGCCGGGACAGCCTAAGCACAGATACGCAGTATTTT	few	TRBV28	TRBJ2-3	TRBD1	17
CASSPRTSGSYNEQFF	TGCGCCAGCAGCCCTCGGACTAGCGGTTCCTACAATGAGCAGTTCTTC	few	TRBV5-1	TRBJ2-1	TRBD2	16
CASSPLSESLAGLYEQYF	TGTGCCAGCTCACCACTGTCGGAGTCCTTAGCGGGACTTTACGAGCAGTACTTC	few	TRBV18	TRBJ2-7	TRBD2	18
CSVEAGFGNTIYF	TGCAGCGTTGAGGCAGGGTTTGGAAACACCATATATTTT	.	TRBV29-1	TRBJ1-3	.	13
CASSLRPGQGYGTEAFF	TGTGCCAGCAGCCTTCGACCGGGACAGGGGTACGGCACTGAAGCTTTCTTT	.	TRBV7-3	TRBJ1-1	TRBD1	17
CASSLVDQQGVGLNTEAFF	TGTGCCAGCAGCTTGGTCGATCAACAGGGTGTTGGCCTGAACACTGAAGCTTTCTTT	.	TRBV5-8	TRBJ1-1	.	19
CASSFVPTGDEKLFF	TGTGCCAGCAGCTTCGTTCCGACAGGAGACGAAAAACTGTTTTTT	few	TRBV7-9	TRBJ1-4	.	15